Listed here are 4 T cell receptor beta chains from one sample, sequenced in a study of blood T cell repertoires in COVID-19. Libraries were prepared by immunoSEQ multiplex PCR; TCRdb keeps only in-frame clonotypes and omits some of them. In the table there are 79,000 or so clones, about 88% of which are singletons. The sequencing input was peripheral blood. The receptors originated from a man in his 60s with COVID-19, enrolled during active disease.

V and J are TRBV2 and TRBJ2-5, with 9 bases identical to TRBD2. After removal of 8 bases from V and 1 base from J, the junction contained 8 bases not matched to a gene. The germline V gene has CDR1 SNHLY and CDR2 FYNNEI. This CDR3 spans 15 amino acids. CDR3 amino acids: CASLGISGSQETQYF. Here the CDR3 DNA reads TGTGCCAGCCTGGGGATTAGCGGGAGCCAAGAGACCCAGTACTTC.

V usage is TRBV3-1 (or the pseudogene TRBV3-2) and J usage is TRBJ2-5, with 7 bases that match TRBD2. From germline, CDR1 is LGHDT and CDR2 YNNKEL (reference sequence). The CDR3 sequence is 16 residues long. J was trimmed by 5 bases and V by 5 bases; bases with no gene match: 14. CDR3 sequence reads: CASSTEPSGIRETQYF. The CDR3 DNA reads TGTGCCAGCAGCACCGAACCCAGCGGGATTAGGGAGACCCAGTACTTC.

The V call is TRBV6-5, the J call TRBJ1-1; possible D gene TRBD1, 6 bases. V dropped 5 bases and J dropped 8 bases, with 9 bases sitting between them. This CDR3 is 11 amino acids long. From germline, CDR1 is MNHEY and CDR2 SVGAGI. The DNA of the CDR3 is TGTGCCAGCAGTAAGGGACAAGAAGCTTTCTTT. This gives the protein CASSKGQEAFF.

The chain has TRBV5-6 and TRBJ1-2; TRBD1 matches at 10 bases. Germline V CDR1 and CDR2: SGHDT, YYEEEE. This CDR3 is 16 amino acids long. Trimming took 4 bases from V and 5 from J; bases not matched to a gene: 11. The CDR3 nucleotides read TGTGCCAGCAGCCAGCTAGGGACAGGGGTAGGGTATGGCTACACCTTC. This sequence encodes CASSQLGTGVGYGYTF.